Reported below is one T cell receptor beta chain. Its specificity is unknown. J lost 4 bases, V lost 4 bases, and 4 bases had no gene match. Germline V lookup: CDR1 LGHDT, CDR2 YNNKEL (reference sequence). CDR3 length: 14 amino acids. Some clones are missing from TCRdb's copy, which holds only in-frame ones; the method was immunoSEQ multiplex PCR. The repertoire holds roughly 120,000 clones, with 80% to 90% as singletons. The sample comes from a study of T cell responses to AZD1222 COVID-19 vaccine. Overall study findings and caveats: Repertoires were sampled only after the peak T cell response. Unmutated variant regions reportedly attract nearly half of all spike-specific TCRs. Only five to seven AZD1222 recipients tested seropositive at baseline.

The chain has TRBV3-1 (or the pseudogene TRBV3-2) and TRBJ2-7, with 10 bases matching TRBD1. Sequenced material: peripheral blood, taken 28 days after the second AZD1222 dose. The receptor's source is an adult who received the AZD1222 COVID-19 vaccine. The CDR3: CASSPGTGVYEQYF. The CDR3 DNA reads TGTGCCAGCAGCCCCGGGACAGGGGTTTACGAGCAGTACTTC.